Here is one T cell receptor beta chain with its context. Primed by a sample-barcoded 5' primer and a J-beta primer mix, a second PCR proceeded for 7 to 11 cycles. MiXCR, run by TCRdb on the 5' RACE reads, gives a single entry per CDR3 protein. The sample holds over a million distinct CDR3 sequences, approximately 60% seen once. The data stem from a study of blood T cells in healthy people across ages. This CDR3 region has 13 residues. Germline V gene sequence: CDR1 DFQATT, CDR2 SNEGSKA (reference sequence). V gave up 4 bases and J gave up 7 bases; unmatched junction bases: 6. The receptor was isolated from a young man in good health. This chain joins TRBV20-1 and TRBJ2-4; 8 nucleotides align to TRBD2. Sample: blood. The CDR3 protein is CSATRGGWNIQYF. Written as DNA, the CDR3 is TGCAGTGCTACCCGGGGGGGCTGGAACATTCAGTACTTC.